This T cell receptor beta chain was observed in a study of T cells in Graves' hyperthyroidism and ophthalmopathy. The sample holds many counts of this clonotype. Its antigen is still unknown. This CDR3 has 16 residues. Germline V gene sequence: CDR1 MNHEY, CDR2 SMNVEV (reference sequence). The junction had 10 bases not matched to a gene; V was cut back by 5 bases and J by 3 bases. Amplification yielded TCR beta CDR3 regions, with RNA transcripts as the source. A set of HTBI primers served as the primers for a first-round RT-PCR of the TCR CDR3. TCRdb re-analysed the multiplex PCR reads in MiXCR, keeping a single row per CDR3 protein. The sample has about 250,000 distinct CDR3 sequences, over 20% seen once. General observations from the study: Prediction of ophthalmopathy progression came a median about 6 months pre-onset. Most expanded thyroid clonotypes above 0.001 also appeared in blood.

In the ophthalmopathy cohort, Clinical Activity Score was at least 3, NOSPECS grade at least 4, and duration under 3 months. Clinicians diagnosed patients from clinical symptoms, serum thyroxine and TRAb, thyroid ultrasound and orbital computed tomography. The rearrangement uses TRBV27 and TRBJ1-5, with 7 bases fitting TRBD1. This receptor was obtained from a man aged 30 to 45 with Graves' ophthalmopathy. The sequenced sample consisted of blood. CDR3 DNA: TGTGCCAGCAGTCCCCGGGGACAGCTCTCCAATCAGCCCCAGCATTTT. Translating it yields CASSPRGQLSNQPQHF.